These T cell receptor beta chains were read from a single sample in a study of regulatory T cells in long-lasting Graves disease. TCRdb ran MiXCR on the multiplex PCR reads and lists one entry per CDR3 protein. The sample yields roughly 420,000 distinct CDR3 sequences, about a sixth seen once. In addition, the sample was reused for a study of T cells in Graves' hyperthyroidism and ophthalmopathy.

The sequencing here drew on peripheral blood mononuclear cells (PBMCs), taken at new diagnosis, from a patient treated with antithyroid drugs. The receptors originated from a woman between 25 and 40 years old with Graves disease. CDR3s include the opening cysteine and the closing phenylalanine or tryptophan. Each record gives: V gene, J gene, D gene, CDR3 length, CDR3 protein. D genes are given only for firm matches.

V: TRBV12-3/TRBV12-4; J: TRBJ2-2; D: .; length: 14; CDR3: CASTLGVVTGELFF
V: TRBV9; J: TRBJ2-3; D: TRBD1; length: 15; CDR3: CASSVGDSSADTQYF
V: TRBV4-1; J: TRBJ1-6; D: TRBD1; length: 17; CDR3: CASSQRWRDSLNSPLHF
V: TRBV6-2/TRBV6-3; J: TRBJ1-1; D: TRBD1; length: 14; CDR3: CASSYGTGGPEAFF
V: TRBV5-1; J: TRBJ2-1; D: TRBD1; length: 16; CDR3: CASSYIGTGSYNEQFF
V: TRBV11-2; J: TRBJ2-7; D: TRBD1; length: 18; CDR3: CASSLGQPGQLSYYEQYF
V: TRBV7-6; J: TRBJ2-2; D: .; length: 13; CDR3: CASRGVGNGELFF
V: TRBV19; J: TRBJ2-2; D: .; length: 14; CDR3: CASSYGVNTGELFF
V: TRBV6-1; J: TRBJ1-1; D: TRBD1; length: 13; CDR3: CASINRGNTEAFF
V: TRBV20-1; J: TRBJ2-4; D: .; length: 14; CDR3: CSARDHLAKNIQYF
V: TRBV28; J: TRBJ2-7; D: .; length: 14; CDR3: CASSYTTGLYEQYF
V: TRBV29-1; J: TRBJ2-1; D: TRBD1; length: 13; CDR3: CSGKTGSYNEQFF
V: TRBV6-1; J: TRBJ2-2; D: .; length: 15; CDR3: CASSEARQLPGELFF
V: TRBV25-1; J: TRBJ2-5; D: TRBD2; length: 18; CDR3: CASSLPGLAGGREETQYF
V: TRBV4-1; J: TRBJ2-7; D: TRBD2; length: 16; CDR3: CASSQDPGTRSYEQYF
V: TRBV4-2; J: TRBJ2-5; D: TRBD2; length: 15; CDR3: CASSQDRLAGETQYF
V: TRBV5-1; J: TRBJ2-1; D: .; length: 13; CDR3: CASSPWTGREQFF
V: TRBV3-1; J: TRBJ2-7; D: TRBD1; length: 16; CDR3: CASSQVGNRGLHEQYF
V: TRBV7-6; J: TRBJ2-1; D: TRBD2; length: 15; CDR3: CASSFGTSLYNEQFF
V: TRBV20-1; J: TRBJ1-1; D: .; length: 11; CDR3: CSARDVNEAFF
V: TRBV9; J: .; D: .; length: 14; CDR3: CASSVGELTDTQHF
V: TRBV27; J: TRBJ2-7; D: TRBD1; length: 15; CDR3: CASSLGTGAIYEQYF
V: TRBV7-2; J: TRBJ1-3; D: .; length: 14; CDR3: CASSFQRTGNTIYF
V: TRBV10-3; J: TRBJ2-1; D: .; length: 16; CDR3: CAIRPGPPSSYNEQFF
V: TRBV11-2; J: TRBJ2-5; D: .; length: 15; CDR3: CASSLGSRVGETQYF
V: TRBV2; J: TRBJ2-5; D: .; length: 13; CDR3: CASEWDGQETQYF
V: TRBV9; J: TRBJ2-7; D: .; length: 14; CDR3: CASSVAAGAYEQYF
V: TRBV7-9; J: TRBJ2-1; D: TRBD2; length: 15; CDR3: CASSPTSLRAWEQFF
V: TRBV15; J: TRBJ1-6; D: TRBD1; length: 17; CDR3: CATSRKLTGTFNSPLHF
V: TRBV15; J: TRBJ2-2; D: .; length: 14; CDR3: CATKGGTNTGELFF
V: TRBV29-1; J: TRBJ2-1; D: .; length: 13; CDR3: CSVDKGLYNEQFF
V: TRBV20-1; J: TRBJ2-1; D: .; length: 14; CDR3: CSARSPGLNNEQFF
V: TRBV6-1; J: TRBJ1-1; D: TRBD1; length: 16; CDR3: CASSDPGQGWNTEAFF
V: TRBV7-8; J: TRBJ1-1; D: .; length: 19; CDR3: CASRGTIFFGDLMNTEAFF
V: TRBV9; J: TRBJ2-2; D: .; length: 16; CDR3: CASSDAPGTITGELFF
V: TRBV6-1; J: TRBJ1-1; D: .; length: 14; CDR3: CASSELGGLTEAFF
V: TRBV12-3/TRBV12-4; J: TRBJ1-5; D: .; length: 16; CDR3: CASSPTGTNPSRPQHF
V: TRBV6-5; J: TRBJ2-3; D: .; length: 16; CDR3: CASSYAPTISTDTQYF
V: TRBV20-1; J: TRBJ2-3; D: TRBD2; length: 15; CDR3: CSARDVREGQDTQYF
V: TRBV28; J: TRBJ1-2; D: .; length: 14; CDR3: CASKDPTRGYGYTF
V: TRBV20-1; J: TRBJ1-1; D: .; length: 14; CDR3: CSARKIRTGTEAFF
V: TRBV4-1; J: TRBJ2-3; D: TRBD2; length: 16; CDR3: CASSQDVGRGTDTQYF
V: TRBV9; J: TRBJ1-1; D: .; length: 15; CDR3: CASSVAAGGDTEAFF
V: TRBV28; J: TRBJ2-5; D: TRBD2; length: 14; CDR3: CASSRLAGGETQYF
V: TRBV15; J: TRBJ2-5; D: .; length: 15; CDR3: CATSPPPSTQETQYF
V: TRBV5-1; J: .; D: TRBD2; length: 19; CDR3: CASSLLMGTSGSSANEQFF
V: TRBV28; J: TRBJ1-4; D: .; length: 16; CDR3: CASSLTGPGVGEKLFF